The 20 T cell receptor beta chains below come from one sample, sequenced in a study of blood T cell repertoires in COVID-19. Assay used: immunoSEQ multiplex PCR; TCRdb lists only in-frame clones, some missing. The data show roughly 200,000 clones, with around 85% seen just once and 18% held by the top ten. The sequenced material came from peripheral blood. These receptors originate from a person aged 70 to 85 with COVID-19, enrolled during active disease.

V and J are TRBV7-2 and TRBJ1-4; D is uncertain. The ends were cut back, 2 bases at V and 8 bases at J, with 18 bases in the middle. The CDR3 contains 16 residues. Looked up from germline, CDR1 is SGHTA and CDR2 is FQGNSA. The CDR3 DNA is TGTGCCAGCAGCTTAAGCCCCCGCGTCCTCCGGGAAAAACTGTTTTTT. It yields the protein CASSLSPRVLREKLFF.

The genes are TRBV4-3 and TRBJ1-2; 7 bases are a match to TRBD1. This CDR3 spans 13 amino acids. Looked up from germline, CDR1 is LGHNA and CDR2 is YSLEER. V dropped 4 bases and J dropped 4; count of bases not matched to a gene: 3. The CDR3 sequence is CASSLDRVYGYTF. The CDR3 DNA sequence: TGCGCCAGCAGCCTAGACAGGGTCTATGGCTACACCTTC.

This chain joins TRBV6-2 or TRBV6-3 and TRBJ1-5, with 8 bases lining up with TRBD1. CDR1 is MNHEY, CDR2 SVGEGT, per germline. The V and J ends lost 2 bases and 4 bases, in that order; junction bases with no gene match: 7. The CDR3 is 16 residues long. CDR3 coding DNA: TGTGCCAGCAGTTACCCGAGGACAGGGCCGAATCAGCCCCAGCATTTT. Its translation is CASSYPRTGPNQPQHF.

This clone was seen a single time. The chain couples TRBV7-9 to TRBJ1-4, with TRBD1 matching 7 bases. V shed 1 base, J shed 0 bases, and the junction held 11 bases outside the gene matches. The germline V gene encodes CDR1 SEHNR and CDR2 FQNEAQ (reference sequence). The CDR3 consists of 19 residues. CDR3 bases: TGTGCCAGCAGCTTAGGACGACAGGGAACCCGCCCAACTAATGAAAAACTGTTTTTT. Protein: CASSLGRQGTRPTNEKLFF.

The V and J genes are TRBV10-1 and TRBJ2-7; D unclear. The CDR3 has 13 residues. V was cut by 10 bases and J by 5 bases, with 18 bases left in between. Germline V gene data show CDR1 as WNHNN and CDR2 as SYGVQD (reference sequence). The CDR3 DNA follows: TGCGCCATGAACCCACAGTTGGGCGACGAGCAGTACTTC. This gives the protein CAMNPQLGDEQYF.

The chain couples TRBV18 to TRBJ2-7; 9 nucleotides line up with TRBD1. The CDR3 has 16 residues. The germline CDR1 and CDR2 sequences are KGHSH and LQKENI. Trimming cost V 3 bases and J 2 bases; bases outside gene matches: 8. CDR3 protein: CASSPQGTGNPYEQYF. CDR3 in DNA: TGTGCCAGCTCACCCCAGGGGACAGGGAACCCCTACGAGCAGTACTTC.

The DNA of the CDR3 is TGTGCCAGCAGGAGACAGGGAGAGGAAGGAAAACTGTTTTTT. It is translated as CASRRQGEEGKLFF. The chain uses TRBV6-5 and TRBJ1-4; TRBD1 agrees at 7 bases. Germline CDR1 and CDR2: MNHEY and SVGAGI. The V gene end was trimmed by 6 bases and the J gene end by 10 bases; junction bases not matched to a gene: 11. This CDR3 is built from 14 residues.

This chain uses TRBV7-2 with TRBJ2-1; 9 bases are shared with TRBD2. CDR3 length: 15 amino acids. CDR1 SGHTA and CDR2 FQGNSA come from the germline V gene. Trimming removed 2 bases from V and 8 bases from J; junction bases left unmatched: 7. The CDR3 protein is CASSLRGSGGYEQFF. CDR3 bases: TGTGCCAGCAGCTTACGGGGTAGCGGGGGCTATGAGCAGTTCTTC. Variable domain in full (rest from reference TRBV7-2 and TRBJ2-1): GAGVSQSPSNKVTEKGKDVELRCDPISGHTALYWYRQSLGQGLEFLIYFQGNSAPDKSGLPSDRFSAERTGGSVSTLTIQRTQQEDSAVYLCASSLRGSGGYEQFFGPGTRLTVL.

The chain is built from TRBV9 and TRBJ1-3, with 8 bases that match TRBD1. Trimming took 0 bases from V and 0 from J; bases not matched to a gene: 5. The CDR3 is made up of 17 amino acids. Germline assignment: CDR1 SGDLS and CDR2 YYNGEE. CDR3 coding DNA: TGTGCCAGCAGCGTAGAGGCAGGGGGCTACTCTGGAAACACCATATATTTT. Its protein product is CASSVEAGGYSGNTIYF.

The J gene is TRBJ2-2, the V gene TRBV14, with 9 bases matching TRBD2. This CDR3 has 15 amino acids. The germline V gene has CDR1 SGHDN and CDR2 FVKESK. The V segment lost 5 bases and the J segment 6 bases; nucleotides outside the gene matches: 7. This CDR3 reads CASSTVAGVPGELFF. CDR3 coding DNA: TGTGCCAGCAGCACCGTAGCGGGAGTGCCCGGGGAGCTGTTTTTT.

The chain uses TRBV7-2 and TRBJ2-5; 8 nucleotides agree with TRBD1. Germline V gene data show CDR1 as SGHTA and CDR2 as FQGNSA. Trimming removed 0 bases from V and 8 bases from J; junction bases left unmatched: 5. The CDR3 runs to 14 residues. CDR3 loop: CASSLAGTGGTQYF. DNA for the CDR3: TGTGCCAGCAGCTTAGCCGGGACAGGAGGTACCCAGTACTTC. Filled out from reference TRBV7-2 and TRBJ2-5, the complete variable domain reads GAGVSQSPSNKVTEKGKDVELRCDPISGHTALYWYRQSLGQGLEFLIYFQGNSAPDKSGLPSDRFSAERTGGSVSTLTIQRTQQEDSAVYLCASSLAGTGGTQYFGPGTRLLVL.

In its sample, this clone was seen once. The rearrangement links TRBV11-2 to TRBJ2-7; 7 bases are a match to TRBD1. This CDR3 contains 13 residues. Looked up from germline, CDR1 is SGHAT and CDR2 is FQNNGV. Trimming cost V 5 bases and J 3 bases; bases outside gene matches: 4. The chain's CDR3 is CASSIDRDYEQYF. The DNA for the CDR3 is TGTGCCAGCAGCATCGACAGGGACTACGAGCAGTACTTC. The entire variable domain, with the rest obtained from reference TRBV11-2 and TRBJ2-7, is as follows: EAGVAQSPRYKIIEKRQSVAFWCNPISGHATLYWYQQILGQGPKLLIQFQNNGVVDDSQLPKDRFSAERLKGVDSTLKIQPAKLEDSAVYLCASSIDRDYEQYFGPGTRLTVT.

This clone was picked up a small number of times. The rearrangement joins TRBV2 to TRBJ2-7, with 9 bases that match TRBD1. Germline CDR1 reads SNHLY; CDR2 reads FYNNEI. The length of the CDR3 is 15 residues. The V and J ends lost 7 bases and 2 bases, in that order; junction bases with no gene match: 9. DNA for the CDR3: TGTGCCAGCAATATTATCGGGACAGGGCCCTACGAGCAGTACTTC. Translated: CASNIIGTGPYEQYF.

The V gene is TRBV7-2, the J gene TRBJ1-5; D gene uncertain. The CDR3 has 13 amino acids. Trimming removed 5 bases from V and 5 bases from J, with 10 bases in between. From germline, CDR1 is SGHTA and CDR2 FQGNSA. In DNA form, the CDR3 reads TGTGCCAGCAGCAACTCAAGAGATCAGCCCCAGCATTTT. It specifies CASSNSRDQPQHF. Combining the CDR3 with reference TRBV7-2 and TRBJ1-5 gives the whole variable domain GAGVSQSPSNKVTEKGKDVELRCDPISGHTALYWYRQSLGQGLEFLIYFQGNSAPDKSGLPSDRFSAERTGGSVSTLTIQRTQQEDSAVYLCASSNSRDQPQHFGDGTRLSIL.

The chain carries TRBV6-6 and TRBJ2-2; TRBD1 is a possible D gene (5 bases). The CDR3 runs to 15 residues. Germline CDR1 reads MNHNY; CDR2 reads SVGAGI (reference sequence). V was clipped by 7 bases and J by 4 bases, with 16 bases between them. CDR3 nucleotide sequence: TGTGCCAGCAAAAGGGGTTTTGGAAGCACCGGGGAGCTGTTTTTT. Translation gives CASKRGFGSTGELFF.

The rearrangement uses TRBV6-4 and TRBJ1-1, with 7 positions matching TRBD1. V shed 6 bases and J 1 base; nucleotides not matched to a gene: 5. CDR1 and CDR2 from the germline V gene are MRHNA and SNTAGT. The CDR3 spans 14 residues. The CDR3 protein is CASRETGPNTEAFF. The DNA for the CDR3 is TGTGCCAGCAGGGAGACAGGGCCGAACACTGAAGCTTTCTTT.

The J gene is TRBJ2-2, the V gene TRBV25-1; a possible D gene is TRBD2 (6 bases). Trimming cost V 2 bases and J 0 bases, with 10 bases left between them. The germline V gene encodes CDR1 MGHDK and CDR2 SYGVNS. The CDR3 runs 16 residues. CDR3 bases: TGTGCCAGCAGTGAAGGAGGGAACGCGAACACCGGGGAGCTGTTTTTT. As protein: CASSEGGNANTGELFF.

This chain links TRBV28 with TRBJ1-5; D possibly corresponds to TRBD1 (5 bases). Trimming took 4 bases from V and 0 from J, leaving 13 bases between them. The germline CDR1 and CDR2 sequences are MDHEN and SYDVKM. The CDR3 is made up of 16 amino acids. The CDR3 here is CASSSTGIYSNQPQHF. The CDR3 DNA is TGTGCCAGCAGTTCTACAGGAATCTATAGCAATCAGCCCCAGCATTTT.

The rearrangement uses TRBV28 and TRBJ1-2; 9 nucleotides agree with TRBD1. The germline CDR1 and CDR2 sequences are MDHEN and SYDVKM. V lost 2 bases, J lost 3 bases, and 10 bases stayed unmatched. The CDR3 length is 17 residues. CDR3 sequence: CASSLPTGGGFDYGYTF. CDR3 DNA: TGTGCCAGCAGTTTACCTACAGGGGGCGGTTTTGACTATGGCTACACCTTC.

Only a few counts were recorded for this clone. The V gene is TRBV7-3, the J gene TRBJ2-3; 8 bases align to TRBD2. Losses at the gene ends were 6 bases for V and 0 bases for J; bases not matched to a gene: 5. CDR1 is SGHTA, CDR2 FQGTGA, per germline. This CDR3 has 15 residues. CDR3 residues: CASSAGGASTDTQYF. The DNA for the CDR3 is TGTGCCAGCAGTGCGGGGGGTGCTAGCACAGATACGCAGTATTTT.